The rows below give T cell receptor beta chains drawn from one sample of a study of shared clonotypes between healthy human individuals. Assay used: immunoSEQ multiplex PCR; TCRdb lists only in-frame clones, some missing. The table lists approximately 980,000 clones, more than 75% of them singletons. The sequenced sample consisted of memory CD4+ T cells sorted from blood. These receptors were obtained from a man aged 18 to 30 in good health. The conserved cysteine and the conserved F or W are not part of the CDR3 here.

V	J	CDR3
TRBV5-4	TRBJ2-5	ASSFFGQEETQY
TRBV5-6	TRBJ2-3	ASSAGGPGDTQY
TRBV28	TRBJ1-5	ASSQGNQPQH
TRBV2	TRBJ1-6	ASSESWPLVGTLH
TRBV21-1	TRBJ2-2	ASSKSDSANTGELF
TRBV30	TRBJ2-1	AWSRERAYNEQF
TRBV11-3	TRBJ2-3	ASSLGSLRGRYTDTQY
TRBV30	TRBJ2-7	AWSPLAGTYEQY
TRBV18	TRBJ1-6	ASSPGQGLSSPLH
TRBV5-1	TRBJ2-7	ASSGGQGYEQY
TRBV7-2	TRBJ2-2	ASSSTGSGELF
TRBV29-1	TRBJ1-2	SATGAGGNYGYT
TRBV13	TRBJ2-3	ASSLLGTDTQY
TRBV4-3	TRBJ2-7	ASSQEPGIAGEQY
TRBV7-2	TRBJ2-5	ASSPLLRETQY
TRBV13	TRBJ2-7	ASSLEGRGPEQY
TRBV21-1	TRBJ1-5	ASTNETQH
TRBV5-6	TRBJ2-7	ASSSTNRDRVLYEQY
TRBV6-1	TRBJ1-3	ASTPDSGNTIY
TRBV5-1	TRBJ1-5	ASSGGGSNQPQH
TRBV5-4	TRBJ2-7	ASSLRHSGGKIEQY
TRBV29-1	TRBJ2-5	SVDPTGRGETQY
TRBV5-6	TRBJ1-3	ASSPPSGNTIY
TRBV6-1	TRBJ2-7	ASSERGPYEQY
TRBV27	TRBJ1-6	ASSLGTGDNSPLH
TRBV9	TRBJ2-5	ASSPGRGLETQY
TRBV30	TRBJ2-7	AWSVQGGKEY
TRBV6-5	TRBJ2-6	ASREGSGANVLT
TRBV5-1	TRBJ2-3	ASSPDLVTDTQY
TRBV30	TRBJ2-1	AWGTRSGLGEQF
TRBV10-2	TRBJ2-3	ASSALTGLSTDTQY
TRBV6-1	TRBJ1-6	ASSGNRAGIRSYNSPLH
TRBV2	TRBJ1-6	ASIGPMGSYNSPLH
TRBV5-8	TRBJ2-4	ASSPTGGLAKNIQY
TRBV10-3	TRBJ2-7	AISETGTEGLSYERY
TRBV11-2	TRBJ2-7	ASSFMQGGSYEQY
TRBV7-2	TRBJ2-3	ASSSPGTSGRFPTDTQY
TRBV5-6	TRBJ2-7	ASSPGGQPSYEQY
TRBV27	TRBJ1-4	ASSSGRAGYEKLF
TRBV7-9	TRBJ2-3	ASSLALSGRPY
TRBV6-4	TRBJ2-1	ASSGEAGGYNEQF
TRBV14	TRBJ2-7	ASSQVLGTDRQSYEQY
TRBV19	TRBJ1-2	ASSISSRGQGYT
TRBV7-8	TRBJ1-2	ASSLGTANYGYT
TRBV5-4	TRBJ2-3	ASSSPRPQGPDTQY
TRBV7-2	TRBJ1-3	ASSPVVGYSGNTIY
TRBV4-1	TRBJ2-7	ASSQPVAGFYEQY
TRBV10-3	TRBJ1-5	AISEIPGIGQPQH
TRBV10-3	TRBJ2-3	AITSGGTDTQY
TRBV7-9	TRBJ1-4	ASSLIGGADEKLF